This T cell receptor beta chain was captured by sequencing in a study of CD8+ T cells in alopecia areata. Study findings and constraints: Among the top 100, expanded CD8+ clones, as well as scalp clonality, were significantly decreased by tofacitinib.

Investigators isolated RNA and reverse transcribed it into cDNA to act as the sequencing template. Libraries were prepared by immunoSEQ multiplex PCR; TCRdb keeps only in-frame clonotypes and omits some of them. The sample records approximately 210,000 clones, 60% being singletons. A note on this clone: Its antigen is not identified.

Treatment given: oral pan-JAK inhibitor, 5-10 mg twice daily. This CDR3 has 15 residues. The V gene's germline CDR1 is SGHTA and CDR2 FQGNSA. Deletions cut 1 base from V and 3 bases from J, with 12 bases between. The TCR comes from a human donor with alopecia areata. This material consisted of CD4+ T cells sorted from blood, taken at week 24, from a patient treated with tofacitinib. The rearrangement uses TRBV7-2 and TRBJ1-2, with D perhaps TRBD1 (5 bases). DNA for the CDR3: TGTGCCAGCAGCTTAGATCGACAGAGAGACTATGGCTACACCTTC. This sequence encodes CASSLDRQRDYGYTF.